The clone carrying this T cell receptor beta chain occurred a few times. The data originate from a study of blood T cell repertoires in COVID-19. Study background: Samples of COVID-19 (acute and convalescent) were obtained from the United States, Italy and Spain. The cDNA or gDNA used as material had been derived from T cells, B-cell-depleted T cells, or PBMCs.

V dropped 0 bases and J dropped 2; count of bases not matched to a gene: 1. The CDR3 is 18 amino acids. Germline V gene data show CDR1 as LGHNA and CDR2 as YSLEER. Authors' processing steps: Amplified reference gene primers provided the basis for estimating nucleated cell counts. Assay: immunoSEQ multiplex PCR; the TCRdb copy retains only in-frame clones and omits some. The DNA was the basis for D and trimming; V, J and clone size are from that table. Seen here are about 160,000 clones, around 84% observed once, and the top ten hold roughly 7%. This sequence originates from a man aged 50 to 59 with active or convalescent COVID-19. The rearrangement links TRBV4-3 to TRBJ2-6; 13 nucleotides agree with TRBD2. Source material: peripheral blood. CDR3 nucleotides: TGCGCCAGCAGCCAAGAGGGACTAGCGGGAACTGGGGCCAACGTCCTGACTTTC. Translated: CASSQEGLAGTGANVLTF.